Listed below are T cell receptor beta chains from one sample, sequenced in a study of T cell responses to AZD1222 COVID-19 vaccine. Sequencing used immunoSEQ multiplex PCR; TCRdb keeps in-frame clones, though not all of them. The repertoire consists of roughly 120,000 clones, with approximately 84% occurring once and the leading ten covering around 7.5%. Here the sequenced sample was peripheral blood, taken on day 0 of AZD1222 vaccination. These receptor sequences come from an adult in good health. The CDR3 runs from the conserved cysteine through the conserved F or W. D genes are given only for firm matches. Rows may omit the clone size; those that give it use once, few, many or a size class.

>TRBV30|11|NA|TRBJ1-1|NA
CAWSAGAEAFF
TGTGCCTGGAGTGCGGGCGCTGAAGCTTTCTTT
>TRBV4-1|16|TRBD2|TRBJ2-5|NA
CASSPTPGLVVETQYF
TGCGCCAGCAGCCCTACCCCGGGACTAGTGGTGGAGACCCAGTACTTC
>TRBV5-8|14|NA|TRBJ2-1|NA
CASSLGGLALEQFF
TGTGCCAGCAGCTTGGGGGGGTTGGCGCTGGAGCAGTTCTTC
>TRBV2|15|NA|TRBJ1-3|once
CASGRGDLPGNTIYF
TGTGCCAGCGGGCGAGGGGATCTTCCCGGAAACACCATATATTTT
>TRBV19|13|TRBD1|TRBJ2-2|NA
CATMDRGPGELFF
TGTGCCACAATGGACAGGGGACCCGGGGAGCTGTTTTTT
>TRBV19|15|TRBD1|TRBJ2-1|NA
CASSLGTGDLDEQFF
TGTGCCAGTAGTCTCGGGACAGGAGATCTCGATGAGCAGTTCTTC
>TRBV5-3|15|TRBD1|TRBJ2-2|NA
CARSHGTGDTGELFF
TGTGCCAGAAGCCATGGGACAGGGGACACCGGGGAGCTGTTTTTT
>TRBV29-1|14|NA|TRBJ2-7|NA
CSGSSGTGTAEQYF
TGCAGCGGGTCCTCCGGGACCGGGACTGCCGAGCAGTACTTC
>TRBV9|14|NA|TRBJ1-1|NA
CASSVVDQNTEAFF
TGTGCCAGCAGCGTAGTGGACCAGAACACTGAAGCTTTCTTT
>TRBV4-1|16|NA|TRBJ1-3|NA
CASSQVTRGERNTIYF
TGCGCCAGCAGCCAAGTTACTCGGGGAGAGAGAAACACCATATATTTT
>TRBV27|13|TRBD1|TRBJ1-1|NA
CASLQGLGTEAFF
TGTGCCAGCTTACAGGGGTTGGGCACTGAAGCTTTCTTT
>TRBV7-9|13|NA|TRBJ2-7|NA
CASSPGRRYEQYF
TGTGCCAGCAGCCCGGGACGCCGATACGAGCAGTACTTC
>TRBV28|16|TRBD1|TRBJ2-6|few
CASRGTASSGANVLTF
TGTGCCAGCAGGGGGACAGCAAGCTCTGGGGCCAACGTCCTGACTTTC
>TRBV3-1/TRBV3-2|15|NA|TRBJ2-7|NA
CASSQGVDTFYEQYF
TGTGCCAGCAGCCAAGGTGTGGACACCTTCTACGAGCAGTACTTC
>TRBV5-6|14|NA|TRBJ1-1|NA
CASSLVEGAAEAFF
TGTGCCAGCAGCTTGGTGGAGGGCGCCGCTGAAGCTTTCTTT
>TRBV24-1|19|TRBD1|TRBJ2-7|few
CATSDLLLIRTGSSYEQYF
TGTGCCACCAGTGATTTGCTCTTAATTCGGACAGGGAGTTCCTACGAGCAGTACTTC
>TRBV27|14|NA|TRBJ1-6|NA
CASRPTERYSPLHF
TGTGCCAGCAGACCCACTGAAAGGTATTCACCCCTCCACTTT
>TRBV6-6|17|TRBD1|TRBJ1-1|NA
CASSLHITGGGNTEAFF
TGTGCCAGCAGTCTACATATAACAGGGGGAGGTAACACTGAAGCTTTCTTT
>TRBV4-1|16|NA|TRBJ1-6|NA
CASSQTLGGRISPLHF
TGCGCCAGCAGCCAAACCCTAGGGGGACGGATATCACCCCTCCACTTT
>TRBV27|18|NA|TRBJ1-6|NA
CASSSQDSYGSYNSPLHF
TGTGCCAGCAGCTCCCAGGACAGCTACGGCTCCTATAATTCACCCCTCCACTTT
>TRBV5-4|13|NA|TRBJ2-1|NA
CASSFDRYNEQFF
TGTGCCAGCAGTTTTGACAGGTACAATGAGCAGTTCTTC
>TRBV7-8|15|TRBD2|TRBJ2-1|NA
CASSFRLAGDNEQFF
TGTGCCAGCAGCTTTCGACTAGCGGGAGATAATGAGCAGTTCTTC
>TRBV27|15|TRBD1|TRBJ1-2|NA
CASSPKQGAGYGYTF
TGTGCCAGCAGTCCTAAACAGGGGGCGGGCTATGGCTACACCTTC
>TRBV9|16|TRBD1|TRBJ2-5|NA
CASSVGEQGTQETQYF
TGTGCCAGCAGCGTGGGGGAACAGGGGACCCAAGAGACCCAGTACTTC
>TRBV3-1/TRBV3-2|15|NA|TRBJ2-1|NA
CASSPRTVTYNEQFF
TGTGCCAGCAGCCCCCGGACAGTAACGTACAATGAGCAGTTCTTC
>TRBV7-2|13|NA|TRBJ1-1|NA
CASSLGWEGFAFF
TGTGCCAGCAGCTTAGGATGGGAAGGGTTTGCTTTCTTT
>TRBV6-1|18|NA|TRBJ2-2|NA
CASSVSLGSLANTGELFF
TGTGCCAGCAGTGTTTCACTGGGATCGCTCGCGAACACCGGGGAGCTGTTTTTT
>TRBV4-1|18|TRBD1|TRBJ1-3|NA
CASSQDWGPGQPGNTIYF
TGCGCCAGCAGCCAAGATTGGGGCCCGGGACAGCCTGGAAACACCATATATTTT
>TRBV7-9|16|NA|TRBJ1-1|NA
CASSPQGLMGNTEAFF
TGTGCCAGCAGCCCGCAGGGGTTGATGGGAAACACTGAAGCTTTCTTT
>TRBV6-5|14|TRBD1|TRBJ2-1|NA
CASRGDRGHNEQFF
TGTGCCAGCAGGGGGGACAGGGGGCACAATGAGCAGTTCTTC
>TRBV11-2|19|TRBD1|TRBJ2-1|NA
CASSYLTRDRRLETVEQFF
TGTGCCAGCAGTTACCTTACCCGGGACAGACGACTTGAAACCGTAGAGCAGTTCTTC
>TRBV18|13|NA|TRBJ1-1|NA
CASSPIALSEAFF
TGTGCCAGCTCACCAATTGCCCTGTCTGAAGCTTTCTTT
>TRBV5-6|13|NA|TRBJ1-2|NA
CASSGGGSYGYTF
TGTGCCAGCAGCGGAGGGGGATCTTATGGCTACACCTTC
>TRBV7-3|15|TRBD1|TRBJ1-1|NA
CASSPQGGVYTEAFF
TGTGCCAGCAGCCCCCAGGGGGGGGTGTACACTGAAGCTTTCTTT
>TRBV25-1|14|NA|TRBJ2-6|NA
CASSDGFGANVLTF
TGTGCCAGCAGTGACGGTTTTGGGGCCAACGTCCTGACTTTC
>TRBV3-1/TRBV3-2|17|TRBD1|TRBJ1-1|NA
CASSYSGGGETDTEAFF
TGTGCCAGCAGCTACTCAGGGGGAGGGGAGACGGACACTGAAGCTTTCTTT
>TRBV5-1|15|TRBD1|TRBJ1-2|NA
CASSLAGGANYGYTF
TGCGCCAGCAGCTTGGCAGGGGGAGCTAACTATGGCTACACCTTC